Listed below are T cell receptor beta chains from one sample, sequenced in a study of blood T cell repertoires in COVID-19. TCRdb's table, derived via immunoSEQ multiplex PCR, lists solely in-frame clones and lacks some. The sample yields just over 300,000 clones, about nine tenths seen once. Sequenced sample: PBMCs or T cells enriched from blood (not recorded which). The receptors derive from a man aged 30 to 45 who had recovered from COVID-19. CDR3s include the opening cysteine and the closing phenylalanine or tryptophan. The D gene is left open where the match is weak. Only some rows state a clone size, as once, few, many or a class for expanded clones.

J: TRBJ1-2
size: few
V: TRBV29-1
D: .
DNA: TGCAGCGTTGAAGCGGGGTCTGGCTACACCTTC
CDR3: CSVEAGSGYTF

J: TRBJ1-2
size: once
V: TRBV5-8
D: .
DNA: TGTGCCAGCAGCCAGAGGGTCCGGACTGGCTACACCTTC
CDR3: CASSQRVRTGYTF

J: TRBJ1-1
size: .
V: TRBV4-1
D: .
DNA: TGCGCCAGCAGCCAAGTCTCAGGTTATACTGAAGCTTTCTTT
CDR3: CASSQVSGYTEAFF

J: TRBJ1-4
size: .
V: TRBV19
D: TRBD1
DNA: TGTGCCAGTAGTATACGGGAGGGGGCCGAAAAACTGTTTTTT
CDR3: CASSIREGAEKLFF

J: TRBJ2-2
size: .
V: TRBV24-1
D: TRBD1
DNA: TGTGCCACCAGGTCACAGGGGGCAACCGGGGAGCTGTTTTTT
CDR3: CATRSQGATGELFF

J: TRBJ1-4
size: .
V: TRBV25-1
D: .
DNA: TGTGCCAGCAGTTTACAGAATGCGGAAAAACTGTTTTTT
CDR3: CASSLQNAEKLFF

J: TRBJ2-5
size: .
V: TRBV6-5
D: TRBD2
DNA: TGTGCCAGCAGGGGCGGGACTACGCGCCCCGAGACCCAGTACTTC
CDR3: CASRGGTTRPETQYF

J: TRBJ1-5
size: .
V: TRBV12-3/TRBV12-4
D: .
DNA: TGTGCCAGCAGTTTGGGACTTCGATTCCCCCAGCATTTT
CDR3: CASSLGLRFPQHF

J: TRBJ1-1
size: .
V: TRBV4-1
D: .
DNA: TGCGCCAGCAGCCAAGGACGACAGGAACCGAACACTGAAGCTTTCTTT
CDR3: CASSQGRQEPNTEAFF

J: TRBJ2-7
size: .
V: TRBV7-9
D: TRBD1
DNA: TGTGCCAGCAGCTACAGCATCGAGGGGGCTTCCTCCTACGAGCAGTACTTC
CDR3: CASSYSIEGASSYEQYF

J: TRBJ1-6
size: .
V: TRBV23-1
D: .
DNA: TGCGCCAGCAGTCAATCCGGTCGATCCTATAATTCACCCCTCCACTTT
CDR3: CASSQSGRSYNSPLHF

J: TRBJ1-5
size: .
V: TRBV28
D: TRBD1
DNA: TGTGCCAGCAACGTACCGGGACAGGGATTCTATAGCAATCAGCCCCAGCATTTT
CDR3: CASNVPGQGFYSNQPQHF

J: TRBJ1-3
size: .
V: TRBV4-1
D: TRBD1
DNA: TGCGCCAGCAGCGCCAGGGGGCCTGGAAACACCATATATTTT
CDR3: CASSARGPGNTIYF

J: TRBJ1-2
size: .
V: TRBV30
D: .
DNA: TGTGCCTGGAGTGGCACACACTATGGCTACACCTTC
CDR3: CAWSGTHYGYTF

J: TRBJ2-7
size: .
V: TRBV13
D: TRBD2
DNA: TGTGCCAGCAGCGGGGGGGAGATACCTCCGGGCGAGCAGTACTTC
CDR3: CASSGGEIPPGEQYF

J: TRBJ2-1
size: .
V: TRBV5-1
D: TRBD2
DNA: TGCGCCAGCAGCTTGTGGCTAGCGGCCGACAATGAGCAGTTCTTC
CDR3: CASSLWLAADNEQFF

J: TRBJ2-7
size: .
V: TRBV19
D: TRBD1
DNA: TGTGCCAGTAGTATAAAGGGAACAGGGGGAATCTACGAGCAGTACTTC
CDR3: CASSIKGTGGIYEQYF

J: TRBJ2-7
size: .
V: TRBV11-1
D: TRBD2
DNA: TGTGCCAGCAGCGTAGCGGGGGGGCTCTCCTACGAGCAGTACTTC
CDR3: CASSVAGGLSYEQYF

J: TRBJ2-7
size: .
V: TRBV27
D: TRBD1
DNA: TGTGCCAGCAGTCCAATGGACAGGGGTTCCCCGAACTCCTACGAGCAGTACTTC
CDR3: CASSPMDRGSPNSYEQYF

J: TRBJ2-1
size: .
V: TRBV6-1
D: TRBD2
DNA: TGTGCCAGCAGTGAAGGGGGCGGGAGCTACAATGAGCAGTTCTTC
CDR3: CASSEGGGSYNEQFF

J: TRBJ1-6
size: .
V: TRBV30
D: TRBD1
DNA: TGTGCCTGGAGTGGTCCAGGGGGCTCCTATAATTCACCCCTCCACTTT
CDR3: CAWSGPGGSYNSPLHF

J: TRBJ2-2
size: .
V: TRBV24-1
D: .
DNA: TGTGCCACCAGTGATTTTCGGCAGGCAAACACCGGGGAGCTGTTTTTT
CDR3: CATSDFRQANTGELFF

J: TRBJ1-5
size: few
V: TRBV19
D: TRBD1
DNA: TGTGCCAGTACTATCCGGACAGGGGCGTTTCAGCCCCAGCATTTT
CDR3: CASTIRTGAFQPQHF

J: TRBJ2-7
size: .
V: TRBV10-2
D: .
DNA: TGCGCCAGCAGTCGGCAGGGATACGAGCAGTACTTC
CDR3: CASSRQGYEQYF

J: TRBJ1-6
size: .
V: TRBV18
D: .
DNA: TGTGCCAGCTCCCTATCTAATTCACCCCTCCACTTT
CDR3: CASSLSNSPLHF

J: TRBJ1-4
size: .
V: TRBV2
D: .
DNA: TGTGCCAGCACCAGAAACAAGGGGGTTAATGAAAAACTGTTTTTT
CDR3: CASTRNKGVNEKLFF

J: TRBJ2-5
size: .
V: TRBV27
D: .
DNA: TGTGCCAGCAGTTTAGTTGTCGGCAGGGGCCAGACCCAGTACTTC
CDR3: CASSLVVGRGQTQYF

J: TRBJ2-5
size: .
V: TRBV9
D: .
DNA: TGTGCCAGCAGCGGAGGGCCTAAAGAGACCCAGTACTTC
CDR3: CASSGGPKETQYF

J: TRBJ2-3
size: .
V: TRBV19
D: .
DNA: TGTGCCAGTAGTATGAGCCGGGGGGCCAGGAGAGATACGCAGTATTTT
CDR3: CASSMSRGARRDTQYF

J: TRBJ2-4
size: .
V: TRBV28
D: .
DNA: TGTGCCAGCAGTTTACCCGACAGAGCCAAAAACATTCAGTACTTC
CDR3: CASSLPDRAKNIQYF

J: TRBJ2-7
size: once
V: TRBV18
D: .
DNA: TGTGCCAGCTCACCGTCTGGCCCCTACGAGCAGTACTTC
CDR3: CASSPSGPYEQYF

J: TRBJ2-5
size: .
V: TRBV19
D: .
DNA: TGTGCCAGTAGTTGGTCCAGCCAAGAGACCCAGTACTTC
CDR3: CASSWSSQETQYF

J: TRBJ1-6
size: .
V: TRBV27
D: .
DNA: TGTGCCAGCGGGCGGGGGGTCGTGGCCTATAATTCACCCCTCCACTTT
CDR3: CASGRGVVAYNSPLHF

J: TRBJ1-1
size: .
V: TRBV6-5
D: .
DNA: TGTGCCAGCAGCTTCTTCGGGGTCCGAGCATCTGAAGCTTTCTTT
CDR3: CASSFFGVRASEAFF

J: TRBJ2-5
size: .
V: TRBV7-8
D: .
DNA: TGTGCCAGCAGCTTAGACAGGGACCAAGAGACCCAGTACTTC
CDR3: CASSLDRDQETQYF

J: TRBJ2-4
size: .
V: TRBV18
D: .
DNA: TGTGCCAGCTCACCAAGGAACAGCCACTCCAAAAACATTCAGTACTTC
CDR3: CASSPRNSHSKNIQYF

J: TRBJ1-1
size: .
V: TRBV7-8
D: .
DNA: TGTGCCAGCAGCTTTACATTCGGGGGGATGAACACTGAAGCTTTCTTT
CDR3: CASSFTFGGMNTEAFF

J: TRBJ1-2
size: .
V: TRBV7-9
D: .
DNA: TGTGCCAGCAGCCCCCGTTTGACAAGCTTCTATGGCTACACCTTC
CDR3: CASSPRLTSFYGYTF

J: TRBJ1-2
size: .
V: TRBV19
D: TRBD1
DNA: TGTGCCAGTAGTATTAAGGGGGCCTTTGGCTACACCTTC
CDR3: CASSIKGAFGYTF

J: TRBJ2-5
size: .
V: TRBV3-1/TRBV3-2
D: TRBD2
DNA: TGTGCCAGCAGCCCGGGACTAGCGGCGCTCCAAGAGACCCAGTACTTC
CDR3: CASSPGLAALQETQYF